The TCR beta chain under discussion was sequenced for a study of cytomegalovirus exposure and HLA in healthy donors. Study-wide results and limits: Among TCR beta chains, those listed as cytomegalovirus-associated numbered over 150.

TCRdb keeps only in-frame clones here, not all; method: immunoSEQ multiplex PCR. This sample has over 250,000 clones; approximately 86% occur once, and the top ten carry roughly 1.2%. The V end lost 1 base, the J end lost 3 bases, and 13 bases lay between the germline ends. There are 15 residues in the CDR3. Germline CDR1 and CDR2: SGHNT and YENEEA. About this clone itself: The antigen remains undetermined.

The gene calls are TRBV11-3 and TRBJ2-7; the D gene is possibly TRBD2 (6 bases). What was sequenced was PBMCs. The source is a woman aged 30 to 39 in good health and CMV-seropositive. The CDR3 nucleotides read TGTGCCAGCAGCTTAGGATCGGGGGTCGGCTACGAGCAGTACTTC. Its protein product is CASSLGSGVGYEQYF.